Listed below are T cell receptor beta chains from one sample, sequenced in a study of neurological immune-mediated disorders. TCRdb reanalysed the 5' RACE reads using MiXCR and keeps one entry per CDR3 protein. The sample includes about 79,000 distinct CDR3 sequences, approximately 14% seen only once; the top ten take roughly 6.8%. Sequencing was carried out using PBMCs. These receptors all come from a woman aged 50 to 60 in good health. CDR3s include the opening cysteine and the closing phenylalanine or tryptophan. The D gene is left open where the match is weak. Expanded clones are given a class, and other clones once, few, many or no size at all.

CDR3aa | CDR3nt | d_gene | v_gene | abundance | j_gene
CASRFPGTGGCQPQHF | TGTGCCAGCAGGTTTCCAGGGACAGGGGGATGTCAGCCCCAGCATTTT | TRBD1 | TRBV6-5 | many | TRBJ1-5
CSARVTGTGFAEAFF | TGCAGTGCTAGAGTAACCGGGACAGGGTTTGCTGAAGCTTTCTTT | TRBD1 | TRBV20-1 | many | TRBJ1-1
CATSPGTTGELFF | TGTGCCACCAGTCCGGGGACTACCGGGGAGCTGTTTTTT | . | TRBV15 | many | TRBJ2-2
CSALPQLAGGTTDTQYF | TGCAGTGCTCTCCCCCAACTAGCGGGGGGGACCACAGATACGCAGTATTTT | TRBD2 | TRBV20-1 | many | TRBJ2-3
CASSQQGLAGSGETQYF | TGTGCCAGCAGCCAACAGGGACTAGCGGGATCAGGCGAGACCCAGTACTTC | TRBD2 | TRBV14 | many | TRBJ2-5
CASGDLLNTEAFF | TGTGCCAGCGGGGATCTTTTGAACACTGAAGCTTTCTTT | . | TRBV6-5 | many | TRBJ1-1
CSVRHMTGSGELFF | TGCAGCGTCCGTCACATGACAGGATCCGGGGAGCTGTTTTTT | . | TRBV29-1 | many | TRBJ2-2
CASSIGQVIAKNIQYF | TGTGCCAGCAGCATAGGACAGGTCATTGCCAAAAACATTCAGTACTTC | TRBD1 | TRBV7-2 | many | TRBJ2-4
CASSQRKGQNSYNEQFF | TGTGCCAGCTCACAGAGGAAGGGCCAAAACTCCTACAATGAGCAGTTCTTC | . | TRBV18 | few | TRBJ2-1
CASSPRMTSGTYNEQFF | TGTGCCAGCAGCCCGAGGATGACTAGCGGAACCTACAATGAGCAGTTCTTC | TRBD2 | TRBV3-1 | many | TRBJ2-1
CASTRGAVDTQHF | TGTGCCAGCACGCGGGGGGCGGTAGATACGCAGCATTTT | . | TRBV6-2/TRBV6-3 | . | TRBJ1-5
CASSFQSHTNTQYF | TGTGCCAGCAGCTTCCAGAGTCACACAAATACGCAGTATTTT | . | TRBV7-2 | . | TRBJ2-3
CATSDFPGLAGAGSYNEQFF | TGTGCCACCAGTGATTTTCCCGGACTAGCGGGAGCCGGCAGCTACAATGAGCAGTTCTTC | TRBD2 | TRBV24-1 | many | TRBJ2-1
CASSARAGGRGNYGYTF | TGTGCCAGCAGTGCCCGGGCAGGGGGAAGAGGAAACTATGGCTACACCTTC | TRBD1 | TRBV12-3/TRBV12-4 | many | TRBJ1-2
CASSPTGSHEQYF | TGTGCCAGCAGTCCGACAGGGTCCCACGAGCAGTACTTC | TRBD1 | TRBV7-2 | . | TRBJ2-7
CASSSTGRETQYF | TGTGCCAGCAGCAGCACAGGGAGAGAGACCCAGTACTTC | . | TRBV7-2 | many | TRBJ2-5
CSARDVSGTSGRWDEQFF | TGCAGTGCTAGAGACGTCTCCGGGACTAGCGGGAGATGGGATGAGCAGTTCTTC | TRBD2 | TRBV20-1 | many | TRBJ2-1
CASGPLGTQYF | TGTGCTAGTGGCCCTTTGGGTACGCAGTATTTT | . | TRBV12-5 | few | TRBJ2-3
CSVEDFGPRDF | TGCAGCGTTGAAGACTTTGGACCCCGGGACTTC | . | TRBV29-1 | many | TRBJ2-7
CASSAQGAPSYEQYF | TGTGCCAGCAGCGCACAGGGGGCCCCCTCCTACGAGCAGTACTTC | TRBD1 | TRBV9 | many | TRBJ2-7
CASSIDHGRQPQHF | TGTGCCAGTAGTATAGATCATGGGAGACAGCCCCAGCATTTT | . | TRBV19 | many | TRBJ1-5
CASSLSQHQETQYF | TGTGCCAGCAGCTTATCACAGCATCAAGAGACCCAGTACTTC | . | TRBV7-3 | many | TRBJ2-5
CASSFRMHTDTQYF | TGTGCCAGCAGTTTCCGCATGCACACAGATACGCAGTATTTT | . | TRBV28 | many | TRBJ2-3
CASSFDGSNQPQHF | TGCGCCAGCAGCTTCGACGGTAGCAATCAGCCCCAGCATTTT | . | TRBV5-1 | many | TRBJ1-5
CASSREGGLNTEAFF | TGTGCCAGCAGCCGCGAAGGGGGCTTGAACACTGAAGCTTTCTTT | TRBD1 | TRBV6-1 | many | TRBJ1-1
CASSPGGGGLYEQYF | TGCGCCAGCAGCCCGGGAGGAGGGGGGCTCTACGAGCAGTACTTC | . | TRBV5-1 | many | TRBJ2-7
CASSEGSFGANVLTF | TGTGCCAGCAGTGAGGGATCGTTTGGGGCCAACGTCCTGACTTTC | . | TRBV6-4 | many | TRBJ2-6
CASSLTGTGGDIQYF | TGCGCCAGCAGCTTAACTGGGACAGGGGGAGACATTCAGTACTTC | TRBD1 | TRBV5-1 | many | TRBJ2-4
CASSEWGLAGGKVGELFF | TGTGCCAGCAGTGAATGGGGACTAGCGGGGGGGAAAGTCGGGGAGCTGTTTTTT | TRBD2 | TRBV6-1 | . | TRBJ2-2
CANDPGGNSYEQYF | TGTGCCAACGACCCGGGTGGAAACTCCTACGAGCAGTACTTC | . | TRBV2 | . | TRBJ2-7
CASSPHGVDGYTF | TGTGCCAGCAGTCCACACGGGGTGGATGGCTACACCTTC | . | TRBV28 | many | TRBJ1-2
CASSFRLAGGPDKFF | TGTGCCAGCAGTTTTAGACTAGCGGGGGGGCCGGACAAGTTCTTC | TRBD2 | TRBV28 | many | TRBJ2-1
CASRPVASSETQYF | TGTGCCAGCAGGCCGGTGGCCTCCTCCGAGACCCAGTACTTC | . | TRBV2 | many | TRBJ2-5
CASSPPRGRGGIQETQYF | TGTGCCAGCTCACCACCGCGAGGACGTGGGGGGATTCAAGAGACCCAGTACTTC | . | TRBV18 | many | TRBJ2-5
CASLMDAGNTGELFF | TGCGCCAGCCTTATGGACGCGGGGAACACCGGGGAGCTGTTTTTT | . | TRBV5-1 | many | TRBJ2-2
CASSFLRGESNEQFF | TGTGCCAGCAGCTTCCTCAGGGGAGAGAGTAATGAGCAGTTCTTC | . | TRBV6-1 | many | TRBJ2-1
CASSSGQALKTQYF | . | . | TRBV6-5 | many | TRBJ2-5
CASSLPGNTGANVLTF | TGCGCCAGCAGCCTTCCAGGGAATACTGGGGCCAACGTCCTGACTTTC | . | TRBV5-1 | many | TRBJ2-6
CASSPGTGGNTEAFF | TGCGCCAGCAGCCCAGGGACAGGGGGGAACACTGAAGCTTTCTTT | TRBD1 | TRBV5-1 | many | TRBJ1-1
CASSKDLGTGLNTGELFF | TGTGCCAGCAGCAAAGATCTGGGTACAGGGCTGAACACCGGGGAGCTGTTTTTT | . | TRBV9 | many | TRBJ2-2
CASRLTSGGLNEQFF | TGTGCCAGCAGGCTGACTAGCGGGGGATTAAATGAGCAGTTCTTC | TRBD2 | TRBV6-5 | many | TRBJ2-1
CASTSKANAGQFF | TGTGCCAGCACAAGTAAAGCGAACGCTGGGCAGTTCTTC | . | TRBV11-2 | many | TRBJ2-1
CSAPGRGQETQYF | TGCAGTGCTCCGGGACGGGGACAAGAGACCCAGTACTTC | . | TRBV20-1 | many | TRBJ2-5
CSARDEMGRSYNSPLHF | TGCAGTGCTAGAGATGAGATGGGCAGGTCCTATAATTCACCCCTCCACTTT | . | TRBV20-1 | many | TRBJ1-6
CASSPTTGGINQPQHF | TGTGCCAGCTCACCCACGACAGGGGGAATCAATCAGCCCCAGCATTTT | TRBD1 | TRBV18 | . | TRBJ1-5
CSANEMNTEAFF | TGCAGTGCTAACGAGATGAACACTGAAGCTTTCTTT | . | TRBV20-1 | many | TRBJ1-1
CASRTSGTQTQYF | TGCGCCAGCAGAACTAGCGGGACACAGACCCAGTACTTC | TRBD2 | TRBV5-1 | many | TRBJ2-5
CASSFGTEAFF | TGTGCCAGCAGTTTCGGCACTGAAGCTTTCTTT | . | TRBV12-3/TRBV12-4 | many | TRBJ1-1
CASSSRERADNEQFF | TGCGCCAGCAGCTCGAGGGAGCGGGCCGACAATGAGCAGTTCTTC | . | TRBV5-1 | . | TRBJ2-1
CASTPRLAGLDEQFF | TGTGCCAGCACCCCTAGACTAGCGGGACTCGATGAGCAGTTCTTC | TRBD2 | TRBV7-9 | many | TRBJ2-1
CASNRLLQGAWELFF | TGTGCCAGCAACAGACTGTTACAGGGGGCCTGGGAGCTGTTTTTT | TRBD1 | TRBV9 | . | TRBJ2-2
CASSPGGSYNEQFF | TGCGCCAGCAGTCCCGGCGGCTCCTACAATGAGCAGTTCTTC | . | TRBV5-1 | many | TRBJ2-1
CASSLQIQDQETQYF | TGCGCCAGCAGCTTGCAGATCCAGGACCAAGAGACCCAGTACTTC | . | TRBV5-1 | many | TRBJ2-5
CASSSGDLSTYTQSF | TGCGCCAGCAGCAGCGGGGACTTGAGCACATATACGCAGTCTTTT | TRBD2 | TRBV5-1 | . | TRBJ2-3
CASSTGAVEKLFF | TGTGCCAGCAGCACGGGGGCTGTCGAAAAACTGTTTTTT | . | TRBV6-6 | many | TRBJ1-4